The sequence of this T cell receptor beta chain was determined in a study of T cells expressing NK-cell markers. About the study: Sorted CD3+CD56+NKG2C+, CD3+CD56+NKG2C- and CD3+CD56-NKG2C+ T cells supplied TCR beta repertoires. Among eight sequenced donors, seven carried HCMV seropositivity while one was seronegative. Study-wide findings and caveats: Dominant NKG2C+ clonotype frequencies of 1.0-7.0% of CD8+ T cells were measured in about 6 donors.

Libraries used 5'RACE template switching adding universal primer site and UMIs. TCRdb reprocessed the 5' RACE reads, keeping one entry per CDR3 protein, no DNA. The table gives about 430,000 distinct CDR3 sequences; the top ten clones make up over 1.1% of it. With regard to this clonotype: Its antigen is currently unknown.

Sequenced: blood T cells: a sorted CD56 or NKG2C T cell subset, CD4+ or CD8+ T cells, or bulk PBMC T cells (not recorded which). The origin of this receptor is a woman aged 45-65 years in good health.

The CDR3 protein is CATSDSRTDRLYEQYF. The chain links TRBV24-1 to TRBJ2-7; TCRdb names TRBD1, which stays unverified in the absence of DNA. This CDR3 contains 16 residues. The germline gives CDR1 KGHDR, CDR2 SFDVKD.